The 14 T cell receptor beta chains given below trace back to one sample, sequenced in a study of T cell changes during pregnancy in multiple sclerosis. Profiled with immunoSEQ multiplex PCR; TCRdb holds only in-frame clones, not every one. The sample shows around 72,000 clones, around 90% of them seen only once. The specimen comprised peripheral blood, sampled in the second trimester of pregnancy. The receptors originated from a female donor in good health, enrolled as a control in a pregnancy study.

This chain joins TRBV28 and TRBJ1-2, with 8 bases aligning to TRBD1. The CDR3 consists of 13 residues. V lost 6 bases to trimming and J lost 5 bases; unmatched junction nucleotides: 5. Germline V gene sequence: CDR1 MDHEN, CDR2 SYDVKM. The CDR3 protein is CASRPGQGYGYTF. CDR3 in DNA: TGTGCCAGCAGGCCTGGACAGGGTTATGGCTACACCTTC.

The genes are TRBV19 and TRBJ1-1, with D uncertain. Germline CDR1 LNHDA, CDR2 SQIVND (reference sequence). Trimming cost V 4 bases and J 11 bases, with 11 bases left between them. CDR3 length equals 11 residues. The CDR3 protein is CASSKEILAFF. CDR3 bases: TGTGCCAGTAGTAAGGAGATTCTGGCTTTCTTT.

CDR3 nucleotides: TGTGCCAGCAGCTTAGGTGGGAGAAGGGATTACGAGCAGTACTTC. Protein: CASSLGGRRDYEQYF. V usage is TRBV5-6 and J usage is TRBJ2-7; D possibly corresponds to TRBD2 (5 bases). Germline V gene sequence: CDR1 SGHDT, CDR2 YYEEEE. The CDR3 is 15 residues long. V gave up 2 bases and J gave up 4 bases, with 16 bases separating them. Combining the CDR3 with reference TRBV5-6 and TRBJ2-7 gives the whole variable domain DAGVTQSPTHLIKTRGQQVTLRCSPKSGHDTVSWYQQALGQGPQFIFQYYEEEERQRGNFPDRFSGHQFPNYSSELNVNALLLGDSALYLCASSLGGRRDYEQYFGPGTRLTVT.

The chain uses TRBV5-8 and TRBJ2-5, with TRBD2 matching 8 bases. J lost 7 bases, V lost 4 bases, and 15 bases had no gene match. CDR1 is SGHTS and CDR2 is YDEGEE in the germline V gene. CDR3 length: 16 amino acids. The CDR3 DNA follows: TGTGCCAGCAGCAGGGGGAGCGGGGGACTTAGGTGGACCCAGTACTTC. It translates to CASSRGSGGLRWTQYF.

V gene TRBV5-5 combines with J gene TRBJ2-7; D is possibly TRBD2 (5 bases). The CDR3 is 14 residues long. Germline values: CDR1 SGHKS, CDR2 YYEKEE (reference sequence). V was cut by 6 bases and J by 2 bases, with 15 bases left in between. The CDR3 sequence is CASIPTGFPYEQYF. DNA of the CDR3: TGTGCCAGCATCCCTACGGGGTTCCCCTACGAGCAGTACTTC.

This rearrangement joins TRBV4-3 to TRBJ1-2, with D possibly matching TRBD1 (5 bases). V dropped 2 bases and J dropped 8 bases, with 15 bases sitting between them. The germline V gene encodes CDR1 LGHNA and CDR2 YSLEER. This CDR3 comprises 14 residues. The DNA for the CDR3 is TGCGCCAGCAGCCAACGGGCGACAGTGAAGGGCTACACCTTC. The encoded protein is CASSQRATVKGYTF.

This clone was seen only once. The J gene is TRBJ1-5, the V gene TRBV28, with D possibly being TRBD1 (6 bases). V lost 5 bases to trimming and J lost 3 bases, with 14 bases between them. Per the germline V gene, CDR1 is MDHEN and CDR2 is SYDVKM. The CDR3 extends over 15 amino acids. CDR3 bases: TGTGCCAGCAGTCCCCGGGACACGTTCAATCAGCCCCAGCATTTT. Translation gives CASSPRDTFNQPQHF.

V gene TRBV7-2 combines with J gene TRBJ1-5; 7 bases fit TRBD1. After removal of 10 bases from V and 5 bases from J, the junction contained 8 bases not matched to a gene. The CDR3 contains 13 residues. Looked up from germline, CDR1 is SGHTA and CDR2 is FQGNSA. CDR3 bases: TGTGCCACGTGGGACAGCAAGCATCAGCCCCAGCATTTT. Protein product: CATWDSKHQPQHF.

The CDR3 protein is CASSQAGAGSYEQYF. The CDR3 region has the DNA TGCGCCAGCAGTCAGGCAGGGGCCGGGTCCTACGAGCAGTACTTC. The V and J genes are TRBV23-1 and TRBJ2-7, with D possibly matching TRBD1 (6 bases). TRBV23-1 is an ORF, with its function uncertain. Trimming took off 3 bases at V and 1 base at J, with 13 bases between the two ends. This CDR3 has 15 residues.

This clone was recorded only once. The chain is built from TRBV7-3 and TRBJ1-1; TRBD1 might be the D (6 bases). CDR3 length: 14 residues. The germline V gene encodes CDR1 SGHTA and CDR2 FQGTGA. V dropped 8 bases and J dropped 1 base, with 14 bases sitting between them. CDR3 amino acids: CASQQGGENTEAFF. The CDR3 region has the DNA TGTGCCAGCCAACAGGGAGGGGAGAACACTGAAGCTTTCTTT.

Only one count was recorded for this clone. CDR3 amino acids: CASSPQGTANTGELFF. The CDR3 region has the DNA TGCGCCAGCAGCCCCCAAGGGACAGCCAACACCGGGGAGCTGTTTTTT. The chain employs TRBV4-1 and TRBJ2-2; 7 bases match TRBD1. Per the germline V gene, CDR1 is MGHRA and CDR2 is YSYEKL. With V trimmed by 4 bases and J by 2 bases, 7 bases remained unmatched. CDR3 length: 16 amino acids.

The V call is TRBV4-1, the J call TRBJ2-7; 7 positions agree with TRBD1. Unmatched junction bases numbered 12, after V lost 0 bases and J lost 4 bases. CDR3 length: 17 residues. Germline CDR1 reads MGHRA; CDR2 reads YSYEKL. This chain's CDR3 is CASSQEASAGGPYEQYF. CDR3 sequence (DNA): TGCGCCAGCAGCCAAGAGGCTTCGGCAGGGGGTCCTTACGAGCAGTACTTC.

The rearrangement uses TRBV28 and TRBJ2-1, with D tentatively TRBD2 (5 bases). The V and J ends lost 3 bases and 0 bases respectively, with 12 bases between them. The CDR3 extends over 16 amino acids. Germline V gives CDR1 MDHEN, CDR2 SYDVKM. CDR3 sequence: CASSFNGESSYNEQFF. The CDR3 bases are TGTGCCAGCAGTTTCAACGGGGAGAGCTCCTACAATGAGCAGTTCTTC.

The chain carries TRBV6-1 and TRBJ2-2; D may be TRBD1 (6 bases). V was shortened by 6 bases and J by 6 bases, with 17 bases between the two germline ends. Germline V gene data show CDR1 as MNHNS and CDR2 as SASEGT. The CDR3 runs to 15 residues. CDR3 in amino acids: CASREQGSGAGELFF. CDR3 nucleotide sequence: TGTGCCAGCAGGGAACAGGGAAGTGGGGCCGGGGAGCTGTTTTTT.